The clone carrying this T cell receptor beta chain showed up just a few times. The antigen remains undetermined. The data were taken from a study of T cell repertoires in cytomegalovirus infection. TCRdb re-called the reads with MiXCR, one entry per CDR3 protein. Here the sample spans about 200,000 distinct CDR3 sequences, 7.5% to 10% being singletons. CDR1 is SGHRS, CDR2 YFSETQ, per germline. The ends were cut back, 6 bases at V and 8 bases at J, with 23 bases in the middle. The CDR3 loop spans 15 amino acids. Study-wide results and limits: HLA-C-restricted CMV clonotypes gave the most frequent clonotype in two of eight donors.

The J gene is TRBJ1-2, the V gene TRBV5-1, with D uncertain. The receptor was derived from a human donor in good health (CMV status not recorded). Some clones in this sample may be carry-over from other donors' samples. The material sequenced was PBMCs. In nucleotides, the CDR3 is TGCGCCAGCAAGTCATCGGGGTGGCCCGGTGACGGCTACACCTTC. It encodes CASKSSGWPGDGYTF.